This TCR beta chain was recovered during a study of T cells after yellow fever vaccination. Study-wide results and caveats: A faster peak, day 5 versus 15, was reached by the weaker secondary response. Subsequent to the booster, the majority of primary-vaccination clones reappeared (around 97% CD4, 85% to 90% CD8).

The CDR3 is 15 amino acids. Germline CDR1 reads KGHSH; CDR2 reads LQKENI. Deletions cut 3 bases from V and 0 bases from J, with 12 bases between. TCRdb re-analysed the 5' RACE reads in MiXCR, keeping a single row per CDR3 protein. The sample has approximately 260,000 distinct CDR3 sequences, over 4.5% seen once; the top ten hold more than 3%. This clonotype was picked up many times. Its matching antigen is unknown. The sequence came from a man between 18 and 29 years old who received the YFV17D yellow fever vaccine. The V and J genes are TRBV18 and TRBJ2-7; TRBD1 is a possible D gene (5 bases). The sequenced sample was CD4+ T cells sorted from PBMCs, obtained on the day of the yellow fever booster vaccination. DNA of the CDR3: TGTGCCAGCTCACCGATGAGAGACAGCTCCTACGAGCAGTACTTC. This sequence encodes CASSPMRDSSYEQYF.